The present TCR beta chain was sequenced within a study of Tregs in tolerant kidney transplant recipients. Study outcomes and limitations: Some patients' samples used different primers over time, so nucleotide sequences weren't comparable. No direct test of biological reproducibility was done here. Antigen-driven expansion was suggested because donor-specific Tregs expanded more than all Tregs in tolerant patients.

Recipients received nonmyeloablative bone marrow transplants from related graft donors, with transient mixed chimerism. A word on this clone: Its specificity is unknown.

CDR3 size: 15 residues. CDR1 is MGHRA and CDR2 is YSYEKL in the germline V gene. Trimming cost V 3 bases and J 2 bases; bases outside gene matches: 4. Libraries were prepared by immunoSEQ multiplex PCR; TCRdb keeps only in-frame clonotypes and omits some of them. Of roughly 86,000 clones listed, roughly 93% were seen once; the top ten hold 1.6%. The material sequenced was CD4+ T cells from blood (PBMCs), taken 12 months after the transplant. The chain is built from TRBV4-1 and TRBJ2-1; 7 bases match TRBD1. This receptor was taken from a human patient who received a combined kidney and bone marrow transplant. Some T cells could come from the graft donor. The CDR3 sequence is CASSQGQFPYNEQFF. The CDR3 bases are TGCGCCAGCAGCCAGGGACAGTTTCCCTACAATGAGCAGTTCTTC.